This T cell receptor beta chain was obtained from a study of neurological immune-mediated disorders. The germline CDR1 and CDR2 sequences are SGHRS and YFSETQ. V was shortened by 4 bases and J by 2 bases, with 12 bases between the two germline ends. The length of the CDR3 is 14 residues. TCRdb fed the 5' RACE reads into MiXCR, producing one record per CDR3 protein. The data show approximately 50,000 distinct CDR3 sequences, just under 6% seen once. The sample holds many counts of this clonotype. The receptor's source is a woman under 30 with multiple sclerosis. The chain is built from TRBV5-1 and TRBJ2-5; a weak D match, TRBD1 (7 bases). The sample consisted of CD4+ T cells from blood. The CDR3: CASSQQGRQETQYF. The DNA for the CDR3 is TGCGCCAGCAGCCAACAGGGGAGGCAAGAGACCCAGTACTTC.